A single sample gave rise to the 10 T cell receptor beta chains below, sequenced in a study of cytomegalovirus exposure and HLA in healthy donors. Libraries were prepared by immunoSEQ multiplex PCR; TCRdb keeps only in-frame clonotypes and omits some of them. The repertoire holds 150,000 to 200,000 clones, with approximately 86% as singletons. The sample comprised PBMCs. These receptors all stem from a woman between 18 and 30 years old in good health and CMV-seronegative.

CDR3 region: CASSPYTLDSKETQYF. The CDR3 nucleotides are TGTGCCAGCAGCCCCTATACCCTGGACTCGAAAGAGACCCAGTACTTC. The chain couples TRBV7-9 to TRBJ2-5, with a possible D match to TRBD2 (5 bases). The CDR3 is 16 amino acids. Germline CDR1 and CDR2: SEHNR and FQNEAQ (reference sequence). Trimming stripped 5 bases from V and 3 bases from J, with 19 bases between.

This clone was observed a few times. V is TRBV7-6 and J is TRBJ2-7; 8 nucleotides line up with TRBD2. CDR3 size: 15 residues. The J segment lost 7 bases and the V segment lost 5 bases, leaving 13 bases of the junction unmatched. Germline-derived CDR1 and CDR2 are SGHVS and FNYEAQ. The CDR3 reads CASSLRAGAIREQYF. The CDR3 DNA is TGTGCCAGCAGCCTCCGAGCGGGAGCTATAAGGGAGCAGTACTTC.

The CDR3 DNA is TGTGCCAGCAGCCAGTTCAGGCTTCGACACGAGCAGTACTTC. It encodes CASSQFRLRHEQYF. This chain connects TRBV11-2 to TRBJ2-7; D call uncertain. The CDR3 runs 14 residues. Germline CDR1 reads SGHAT; CDR2 reads FQNNGV. The V end lost 5 bases, the J end lost 5 bases, and 16 bases lay between the germline ends.

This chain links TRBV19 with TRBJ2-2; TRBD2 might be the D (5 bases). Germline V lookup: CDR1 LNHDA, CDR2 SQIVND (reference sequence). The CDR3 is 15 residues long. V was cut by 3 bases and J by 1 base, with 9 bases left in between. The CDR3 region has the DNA TGTGCCAGTAGTATGCTAGCACTGAACACCGGGGAGCTGTTTTTT. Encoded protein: CASSMLALNTGELFF.

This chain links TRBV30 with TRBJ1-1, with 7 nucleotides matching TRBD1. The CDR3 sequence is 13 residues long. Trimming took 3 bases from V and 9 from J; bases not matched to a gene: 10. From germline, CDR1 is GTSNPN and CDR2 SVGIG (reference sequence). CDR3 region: CAWRGGQNRQAFF. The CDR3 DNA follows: TGTGCCTGGAGGGGGGGACAGAATCGGCAAGCTTTCTTT.

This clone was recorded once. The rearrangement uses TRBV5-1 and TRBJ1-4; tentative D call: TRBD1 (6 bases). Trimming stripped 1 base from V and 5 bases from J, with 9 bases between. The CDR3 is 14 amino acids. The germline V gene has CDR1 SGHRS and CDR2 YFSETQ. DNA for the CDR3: TGCGCCAGCAGCTTGTGGACAGAAAATGAAAAACTGTTTTTT. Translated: CASSLWTENEKLFF. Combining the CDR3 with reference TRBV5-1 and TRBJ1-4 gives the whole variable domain KAGVTQTPRYLIKTRGQQVTLSCSPISGHRSVSWYQQTPGQGLQFLFEYFSETQRNKGNFPGRFSGRQFSNSRSEMNVSTLELGDSALYLCASSLWTENEKLFFGSGTQLSVL.

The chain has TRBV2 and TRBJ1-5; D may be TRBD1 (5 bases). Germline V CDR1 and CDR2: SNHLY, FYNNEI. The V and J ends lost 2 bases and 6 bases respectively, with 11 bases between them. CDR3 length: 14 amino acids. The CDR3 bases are TGTGCCAGCAGTGAACAGGGATCCCCTCAGCCCCAGCATTTT. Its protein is CASSEQGSPQPQHF.

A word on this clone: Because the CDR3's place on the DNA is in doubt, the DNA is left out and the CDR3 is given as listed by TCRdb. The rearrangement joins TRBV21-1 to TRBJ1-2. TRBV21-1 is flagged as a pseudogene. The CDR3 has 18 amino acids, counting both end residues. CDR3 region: CASQPCRPWAGGTYGYTF.

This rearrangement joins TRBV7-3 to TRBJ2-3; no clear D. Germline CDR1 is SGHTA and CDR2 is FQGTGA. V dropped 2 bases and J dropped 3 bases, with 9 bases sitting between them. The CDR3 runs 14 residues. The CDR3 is CASSLYGGTDTQYF. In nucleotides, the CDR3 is TGTGCCAGCAGCTTATATGGCGGTACAGATACGCAGTATTTT. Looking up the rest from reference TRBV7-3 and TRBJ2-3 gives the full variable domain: GAGVSQTPSNKVTEKGKYVELRCDPISGHTALYWYRQSLGQGPEFLIYFQGTGAADDSGLPNDRFFAVRPEGSVSTLKIQRTERGDSAVYLCASSLYGGTDTQYFGPGTRLTVL.

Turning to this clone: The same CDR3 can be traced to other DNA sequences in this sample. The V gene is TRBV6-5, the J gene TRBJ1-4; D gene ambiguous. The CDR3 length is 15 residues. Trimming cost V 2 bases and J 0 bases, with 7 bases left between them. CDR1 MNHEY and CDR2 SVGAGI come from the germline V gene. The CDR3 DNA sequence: TGTGCCAGCAGTTACAGCACAGCAACTAATGAAAAACTGTTTTTT. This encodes CASSYSTATNEKLFF.